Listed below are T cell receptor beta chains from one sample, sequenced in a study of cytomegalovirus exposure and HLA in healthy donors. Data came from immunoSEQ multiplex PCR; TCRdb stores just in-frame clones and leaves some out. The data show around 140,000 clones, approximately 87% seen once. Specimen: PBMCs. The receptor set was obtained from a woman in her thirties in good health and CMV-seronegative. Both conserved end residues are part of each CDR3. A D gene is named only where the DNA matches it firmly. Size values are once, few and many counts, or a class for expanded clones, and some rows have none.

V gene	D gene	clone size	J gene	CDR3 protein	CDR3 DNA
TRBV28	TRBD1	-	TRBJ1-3	CASSSIPGQGDSGNTIYF	TGTGCCAGCAGTTCCATTCCCGGACAGGGGGACTCTGGAAACACCATATATTTT
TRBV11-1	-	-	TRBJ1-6	CASSFGLYNSPLHF	TGTGCCAGCAGCTTCGGACTTTATAATTCACCCCTCCACTTT
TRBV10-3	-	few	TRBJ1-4	CAISESTSTNEKLFF	TGTGCCATCAGTGAGTCGACTTCAACTAATGAAAAACTGTTTTTT
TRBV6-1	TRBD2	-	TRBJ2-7	CASLGLADYEQYF	TGTGCCAGCTTGGGACTAGCGGACTACGAGCAGTACTTC
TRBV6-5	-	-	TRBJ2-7	CASSYLGVAAEQYF	TGTGCCAGCAGTTACCTCGGGGTAGCTGCCGAGCAGTACTTC
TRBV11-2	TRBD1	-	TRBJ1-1	CASSLEGTGSTEAFF	TGTGCCAGCAGCTTAGAAGGGACAGGGTCCACTGAAGCTTTCTTT
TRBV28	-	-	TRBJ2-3	CASSDRLSTDTQYF	TGTGCCAGCAGCGACAGACTTAGCACAGATACGCAGTATTTT
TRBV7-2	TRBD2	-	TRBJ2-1	CASSLDSGGAVEQFF	TGTGCCAGCAGCTTAGATAGCGGGGGGGCCGTTGAGCAGTTCTTC
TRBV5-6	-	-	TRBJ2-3	CASSLQGDTQYF	TGTGCCAGCAGTTTACAGGGAGATACGCAGTATTTT
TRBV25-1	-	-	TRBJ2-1	CASRIQGNEQFF	TGTGCCAGCCGTATACAGGGAAATGAGCAGTTCTTC
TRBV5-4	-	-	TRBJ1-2	CASSLVWRDGGYTF	TGTGCCAGCAGCTTGGTGTGGAGGGATGGTGGCTACACCTTC
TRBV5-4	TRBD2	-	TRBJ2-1	CASSPSGTPYNEQFF	TGTGCCAGCAGCCCCAGCGGGACTCCCTACAATGAGCAGTTCTTC
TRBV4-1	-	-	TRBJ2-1	CASSFVRGEQFF	TGCGCCAGCAGCTTTGTAAGAGGGGAGCAGTTCTTC
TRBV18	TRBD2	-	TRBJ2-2	CASSPRLAGGNTGELFF	TGTGCCAGCTCACCAAGACTAGCGGGAGGTAACACCGGGGAGCTGTTTTTT
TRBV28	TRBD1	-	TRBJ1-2	CASSHNGQGFYGYTF	TGTGCCAGCAGTCATAATGGACAGGGTTTCTATGGCTACACCTTC
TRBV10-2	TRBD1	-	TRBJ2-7	CASKTGTGGFYEQYF	TGCGCCAGCAAAACCGGGACAGGGGGATTCTACGAGCAGTACTTC
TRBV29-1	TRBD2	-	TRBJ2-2	CSSGLAGGPDTGELFF	TGCAGCTCTGGACTAGCGGGAGGGCCGGACACCGGGGAGCTGTTTTTT
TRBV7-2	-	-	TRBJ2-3	CASTRTGGFTDTQYF	TGTGCCAGCACCCGGACAGGAGGGTTCACAGATACGCAGTATTTT
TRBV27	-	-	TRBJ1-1	CASSFGHFTEAFF	TGTGCCAGCAGTTTTGGGCACTTCACTGAAGCTTTCTTT
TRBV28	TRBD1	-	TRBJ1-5	CASTHRGNNQPQHF	TGTGCCAGCACCCACAGGGGTAATAATCAGCCCCAGCATTTT
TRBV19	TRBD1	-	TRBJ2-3	CASSIGQGPDTQYF	TGTGCCAGTAGTATAGGACAGGGCCCAGATACGCAGTATTTT
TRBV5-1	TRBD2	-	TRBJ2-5	CASSPLAGGPETQYF	TGCGCCAGCAGCCCCCTAGCGGGGGGGCCTGAGACCCAGTACTTC
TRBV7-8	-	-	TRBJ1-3	CASSLKQGSGNTIYF	TGTGCCAGCAGCTTAAAACAGGGATCTGGAAACACCATATATTTT
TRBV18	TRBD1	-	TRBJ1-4	CASSPTGTANEKLFF	TGTGCCAGCTCACCAACCGGGACAGCGAATGAAAAACTGTTTTTT
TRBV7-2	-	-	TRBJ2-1	CASSLTTANEQFF	TGTGCCAGCAGCTTAACCACAGCTAATGAGCAGTTCTTC
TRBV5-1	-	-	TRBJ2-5	CASSSGLEGQETQYF	TGCGCCAGCAGCTCGGGACTTGAGGGCCAAGAGACCCAGTACTTC
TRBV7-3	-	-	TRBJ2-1	CASSPGTGARNEQFF	TGTGCCAGCAGCCCTGGGACGGGAGCCCGCAATGAGCAGTTCTTC
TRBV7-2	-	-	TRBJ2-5	CASSQDYSETQYF	TGTGCCAGCAGCCAGGACTATAGCGAGACCCAGTACTTC
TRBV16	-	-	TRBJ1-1	CASSSTGILNTEAFF	TGTGCCAGCAGCTCGACGGGAATCCTGAACACTGAAGCTTTCTTT
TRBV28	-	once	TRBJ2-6	CASRFRVHSGANVLTF	TGTGCCAGCAGGTTCAGGGTACACTCTGGGGCCAACGTCCTGACTTTC
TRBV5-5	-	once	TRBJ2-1	CASSLSGDEQFF	TGTGCCAGCAGCTTGTCAGGGGATGAGCAGTTCTTC
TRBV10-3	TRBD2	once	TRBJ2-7	CAISATAGGLGEQYF	TGTGCCATCAGTGCCACTGCGGGAGGGCTCGGGGAGCAGTACTTC
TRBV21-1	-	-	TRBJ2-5	CASSYGGEQGLETQYF	TGTGCCAGCAGCTATGGAGGGGAACAGGGGTTAGAGACCCAGTACTTC
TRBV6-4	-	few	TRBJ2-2	CASSDNAGDTGELFF	TGTGCCAGCAGTGACAATGCAGGGGACACCGGGGAGCTGTTTTTT
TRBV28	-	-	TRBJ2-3	CASSLSGLIGDTQYF	TGTGCCAGCAGTTTATCCGGACTTATCGGGGATACGCAGTATTTT
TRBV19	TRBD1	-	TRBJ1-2	CASSSGQGWYGYTF	TGTGCCAGTAGTTCAGGACAGGGGTGGTATGGCTACACCTTC
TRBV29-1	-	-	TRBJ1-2	CSVRSWTAKNYGYTF	TGCAGCGTCCGCTCCTGGACAGCTAAAAACTATGGCTACACCTTC
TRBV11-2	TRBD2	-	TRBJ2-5	CASSPTWTSGKETQYF	TGTGCCAGCAGCCCAACGTGGACTAGCGGAAAAGAGACCCAGTACTTC
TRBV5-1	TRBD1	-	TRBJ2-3	CASSLGDRGTDTQYF	TGCGCCAGCAGCTTGGGAGACAGGGGTACAGATACGCAGTATTTT
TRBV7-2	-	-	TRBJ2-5	CASSLASSGTQETQYF	TGTGCCAGCAGCTTAGCGTCGAGCGGGACACAAGAGACCCAGTACTTC
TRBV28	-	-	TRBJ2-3	CASLQEGAQYF	TGTGCCAGCCTGCAGGAGGGTGCGCAGTATTTT
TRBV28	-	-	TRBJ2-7	CASSTYEQYF	TGTGCCAGCAGCACTTACGAGCAGTACTTC
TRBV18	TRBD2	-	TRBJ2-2	CASSPPGTSGAGELFF	TGTGCCAGCTCACCACCTGGGACTAGTGGGGCCGGGGAGCTGTTTTTT
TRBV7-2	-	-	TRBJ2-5	CASSPQTGPETQYF	TGTGCCAGCAGCCCCCAGACAGGCCCAGAGACCCAGTACTTC